This T cell receptor (beta chain) came from a study of blood T cell repertoires in COVID-19. CDR3 length: 16 amino acids. V lost 6 bases and J 7 bases, leaving 19 bases between the germline ends. Germline V lookup: CDR1 LNHDA, CDR2 SQIVND (reference sequence). Repertoires were generated with immunoSEQ multiplex PCR, while TCRdb's copy carries only in-frame clones and drops some. The table has approximately 240,000 clones, under 90% seen once. This clonotype was obtained from a woman of 80 years or more with active or convalescent COVID-19. The sample taken for sequencing was peripheral blood. The rearrangement uses TRBV19 and TRBJ1-6; the D gene is possibly TRBD1 (6 bases). The CDR3 region is CASSSDGGGRNSPLHF. CDR3 DNA sequence: TGTGCCAGTAGCTCCGACGGGGGGGGCCGGAATTCACCCCTCCACTTT. Full variable domain (missing parts from reference TRBV19 and TRBJ1-6): DGGITQSPKYLFRKEGQNVTLSCEQNLNHDAMYWYRQDPGQGLRLIYYSQIVNDFQKGDIAEGYSVSREKKESFPLTVTSAQKNPTAFYLCASSSDGGGRNSPLHFGNGTRLTVT.